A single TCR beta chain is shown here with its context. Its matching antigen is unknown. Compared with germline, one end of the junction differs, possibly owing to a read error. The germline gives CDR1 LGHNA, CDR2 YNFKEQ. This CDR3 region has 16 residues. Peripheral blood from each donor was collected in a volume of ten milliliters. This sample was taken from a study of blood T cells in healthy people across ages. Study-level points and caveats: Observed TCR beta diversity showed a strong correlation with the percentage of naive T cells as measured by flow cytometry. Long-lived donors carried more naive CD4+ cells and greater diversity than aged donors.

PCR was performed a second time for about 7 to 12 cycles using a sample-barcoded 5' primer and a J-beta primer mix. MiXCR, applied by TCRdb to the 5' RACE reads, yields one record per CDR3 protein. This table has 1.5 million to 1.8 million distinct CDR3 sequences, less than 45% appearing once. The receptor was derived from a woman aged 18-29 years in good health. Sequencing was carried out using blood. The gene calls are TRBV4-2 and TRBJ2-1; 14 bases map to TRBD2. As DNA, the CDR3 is TGTGACAGCAGCCAAGCCCTGGGACTAGCGGGAGATGAGCAGTTCTTC. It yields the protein CDSSQALGLAGDEQFF.